Sequencing of this T cell receptor (beta chain) was carried out in a study of shared clonotypes between healthy human individuals. This was a deep-level run. Sequencing was performed with immunoSEQ multiplex PCR; in TCRdb, only in-frame clones are kept and a portion is missing. This sample yields around 2.1 million clones, of which approximately 94% are seen a single time; about 0.13% belongs to the top ten. Only one count was recorded for this clone. This CDR3 has 15 amino acids. Trimming stripped 2 bases from V and 4 bases from J, with 15 bases between. Looked up from germline, CDR1 is SGHVS and CDR2 is FQNEAQ.

The chain couples TRBV7-8 to TRBJ2-7, with a possible D match to TRBD1 (6 bases). The receptor comes from a man in his late teens or twenties in good health. What was sequenced was naive CD4+ T cells sorted from blood. Documented subset: CD45RA+ positively selected. The CDR3 region has the DNA TGTGCCAGCAGCTTAACAGGTGGGGGCCAATACGAGCAGTACTTC. Its protein is CASSLTGGGQYEQYF.